This TCR beta chain was documented in a study of cytomegalovirus exposure and HLA in healthy donors. Study as a whole: Counted in an early data release were approximately 85 million unique TCRs from HLA-typed donors. Study findings and constraints: V segments that were indistinguishable, TRBV6-2 and TRBV6-3 among them, were omitted from analysis. As a later analysis revealed, most CMV-associated TCR beta chains appeared HLA-restricted.

Turning to this clone: Its antigen is still unknown. A junction end diverges from the germline sequence, so it may reflect a read error.

Germline V CDR1 and CDR2: LNHNV, YYDKDF (reference sequence). The CDR3 sequence is 14 residues long. In the PCR, 60 Vbeta and 13 Jbeta primers were used. Data came from immunoSEQ multiplex PCR; TCRdb stores just in-frame clones and leaves some out. The repertoire holds 200,000 to 250,000 clones, with 70% as singletons. This chain connects TRBV15 to TRBJ2-7, with TRBD1 matching 10 bases. Sequenced sample: PBMCs. This receptor was identified in a man aged 35-49 years in good health and CMV-seropositive. The CDR3 bases are TGTGCCACCAGCAGAGAAAGGGAAGGGACAGGGGTGAACTTC. Residues: CATSREREGTGVNF.